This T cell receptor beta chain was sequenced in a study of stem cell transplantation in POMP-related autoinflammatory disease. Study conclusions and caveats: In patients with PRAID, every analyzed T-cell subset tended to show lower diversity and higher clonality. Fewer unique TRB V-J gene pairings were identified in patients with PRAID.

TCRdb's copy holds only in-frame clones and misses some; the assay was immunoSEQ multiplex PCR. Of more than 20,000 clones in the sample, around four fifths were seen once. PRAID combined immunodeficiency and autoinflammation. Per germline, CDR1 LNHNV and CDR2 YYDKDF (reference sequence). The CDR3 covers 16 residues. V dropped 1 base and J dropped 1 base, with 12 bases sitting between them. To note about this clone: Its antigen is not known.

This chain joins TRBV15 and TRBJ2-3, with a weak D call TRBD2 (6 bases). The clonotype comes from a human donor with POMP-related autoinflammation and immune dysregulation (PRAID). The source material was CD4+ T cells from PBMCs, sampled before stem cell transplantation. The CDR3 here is CATSRGGRQRTDTQYF. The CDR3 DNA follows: TGTGCCACCAGCAGAGGGGGGAGGCAACGCACAGATACGCAGTATTTT.